This T cell receptor (beta chain) derives from a study of T cells in Graves' hyperthyroidism and ophthalmopathy. V was trimmed by 2 bases and J by 2 bases, leaving 7 bases between them. Germline CDR1 is KGHSH and CDR2 is LQKENI. The CDR3 sequence is 13 residues long. Ten or more counts support this clonotype. Antigen unknown. Overall study results and limits: In blood, most of the thyroid clonotypes expanded above 0.001 were also present.

Source material for PBMCs was over 7.5 ml fresh peripheral blood. The TCR beta CDR3 regions underwent amplification using RNA transcripts as the source. The HTBI primer set served for first-round RT-PCR of the TCR CDR3. Via MiXCR, TCRdb re-called the multiplex PCR reads, giving one row per CDR3 protein. Altogether under 250,000 distinct CDR3 sequences are present, 15% to 20% being singletons, with the ten largest covering 50%. This sequence joins TRBV18 and TRBJ2-7, with D uncertain. The sample taken for sequencing was blood. This TCR was recovered from a man over 45 with Graves' hyperthyroidism. CDR3 protein: CASSPTDTYEQYF. The CDR3 DNA is TGTGCCAGCTCACCAACCGATACCTACGAGCAGTACTTC.